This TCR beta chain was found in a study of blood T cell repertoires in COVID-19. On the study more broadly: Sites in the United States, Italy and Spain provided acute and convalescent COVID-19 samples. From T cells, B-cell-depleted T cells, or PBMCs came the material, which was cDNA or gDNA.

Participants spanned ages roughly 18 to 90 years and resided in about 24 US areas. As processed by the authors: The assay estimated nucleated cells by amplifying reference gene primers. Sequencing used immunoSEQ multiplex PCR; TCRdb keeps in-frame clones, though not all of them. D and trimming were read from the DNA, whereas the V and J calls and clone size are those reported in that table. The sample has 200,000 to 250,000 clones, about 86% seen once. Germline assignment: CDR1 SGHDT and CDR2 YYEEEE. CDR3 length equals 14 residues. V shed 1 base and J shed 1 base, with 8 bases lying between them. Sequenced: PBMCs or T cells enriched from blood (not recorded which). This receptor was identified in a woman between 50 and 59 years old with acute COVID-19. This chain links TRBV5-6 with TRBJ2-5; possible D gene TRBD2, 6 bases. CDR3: CASSLRGTQETQYF. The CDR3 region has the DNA TGTGCCAGCAGCTTGCGGGGGACCCAAGAGACCCAGTACTTC.